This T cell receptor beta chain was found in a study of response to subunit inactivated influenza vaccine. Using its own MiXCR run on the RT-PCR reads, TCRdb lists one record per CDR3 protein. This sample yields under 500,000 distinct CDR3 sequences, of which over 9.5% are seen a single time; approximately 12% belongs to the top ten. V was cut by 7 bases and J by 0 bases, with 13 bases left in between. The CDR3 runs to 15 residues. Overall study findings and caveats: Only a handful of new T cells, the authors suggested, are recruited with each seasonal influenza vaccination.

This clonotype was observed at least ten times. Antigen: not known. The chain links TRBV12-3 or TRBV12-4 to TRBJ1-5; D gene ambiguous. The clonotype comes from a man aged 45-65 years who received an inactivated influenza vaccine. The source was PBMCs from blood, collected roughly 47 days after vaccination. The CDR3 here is CASKPGVNSNQPQHF. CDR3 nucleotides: TGTGCCAGCAAGCCCGGGGTGAATAGCAATCAGCCCCAGCATTTT.